This T cell receptor beta chain emerged from a study of spatial heterogeneity in lung cancer. In the study overall: The study observed each unique TCR and UMI combination more than ten times on average in raw reads. Study-wide results and limits: At tumor resection, ubiquitous expanded TCRs were detected in blood more often than later.

Only a few counts were recorded for this clonotype. The antigen is undetermined. Described time point: sample taken at primary tumor resection. TCRs were sequenced from unsorted whole RNA of tumor, nontumor lung or PBMC. The donors were about 67 patients with non-small cell lung cancer that was early-stage and untreated. TCRdb recomputed calls from the 5' RACE reads with MiXCR, one row per CDR3 protein. Of tens of thousands of distinct CDR3 sequences listed, approximately 20% are singletons. The CDR3 is 17 residues long. The ends lost 6 bases at V and 3 bases at J; junction bases unmatched: 10. Germline V lookup: CDR1 MDHEN, CDR2 SYDVKM.

The TCR comes from a male donor with early-stage non-small cell lung cancer. The specimen comprised PBMCs, sampled at surgery. The rearrangement links TRBV28 to TRBJ2-1; TRBD2 agrees at 11 bases. This CDR3 reads CASSSTVAGGDYNEQFF. The CDR3 DNA reads as TGTGCCAGCAGCTCCACCGTAGCGGGAGGGGACTACAATGAGCAGTTCTTC.